This record concerns one T cell receptor beta chain sequence. Germline V lookup: CDR1 SGHDT, CDR2 YYEEEE. The junction had 11 bases not matched to a gene; V was cut back by 1 base and J by 2 bases. The CDR3 runs to 17 residues. This sample is part of a study of cytomegalovirus exposure and HLA in healthy donors. The PCR was carried out with 60 Vbeta primers and 13 Jbeta primers. Sequenced by immunoSEQ multiplex PCR; TCRdb stores in-frame clones only, minus some. The sample carries some 170,000 clones, almost 80% recorded once. The clonotype was recovered from a man aged 35 to 55 in good health and CMV-seropositive. The chain combines TRBV5-6 with TRBJ2-5; 7 bases are shared with TRBD2. Sequenced: PBMCs. This CDR3 reads CASSLFLAETMQETQYF. The CDR3 DNA reads as TGTGCCAGCAGCTTGTTCCTAGCGGAGACCATGCAAGAGACCCAGTACTTC.